This T cell receptor beta chain was found in a study of Graves' ophthalmopathy and Graves' hyperthyroidism. CDR3 length: 15 amino acids. Trimming took off 1 base at V and 8 bases at J, with 17 bases between the two ends. The V gene's germline CDR1 is SGHVT and CDR2 SQSDAQ. Patients were excluded if they had other autoimmune diseases or uncontrolled infections, and likewise if pregnancy or lactation applied. RNA served as the template for amplifying TCR beta CDR3 regions. Scientists carried out first-round RT-PCR using HTBI primers and then a second-round multiplex PCR. TCRdb re-called the multiplex PCR reads through MiXCR, storing one row per CDR3 protein. The data hold over 650,000 distinct CDR3 sequences, with over 40% observed a single time.

Sequenced input: peripheral blood. This chain uses TRBV7-4 with TRBJ1-2, with D perhaps TRBD1 (5 bases). The clonotype comes from an adult man with Graves' ophthalmopathy. CDR3 DNA: TGTGCCAGCAGCTTAGTGGGGGACGGCTCTATGGGCTACACCTTC. As protein: CASSLVGDGSMGYTF.